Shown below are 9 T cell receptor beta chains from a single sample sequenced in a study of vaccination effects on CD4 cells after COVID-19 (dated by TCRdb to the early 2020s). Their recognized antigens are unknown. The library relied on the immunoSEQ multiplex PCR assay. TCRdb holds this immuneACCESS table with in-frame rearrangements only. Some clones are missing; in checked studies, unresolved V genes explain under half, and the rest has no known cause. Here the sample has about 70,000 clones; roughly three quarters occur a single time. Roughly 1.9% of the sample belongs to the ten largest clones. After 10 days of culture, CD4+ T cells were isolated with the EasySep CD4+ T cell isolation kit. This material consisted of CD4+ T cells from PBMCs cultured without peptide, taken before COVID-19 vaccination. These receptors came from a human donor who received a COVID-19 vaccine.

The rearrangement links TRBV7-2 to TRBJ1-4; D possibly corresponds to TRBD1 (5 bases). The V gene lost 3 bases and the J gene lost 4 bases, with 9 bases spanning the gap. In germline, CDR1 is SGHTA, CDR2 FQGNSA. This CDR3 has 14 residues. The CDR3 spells CASSFGGFNEKLFF. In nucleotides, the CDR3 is TGTGCCAGCAGCTTCGGGGGATTTAATGAAAAACTGTTTTTT.

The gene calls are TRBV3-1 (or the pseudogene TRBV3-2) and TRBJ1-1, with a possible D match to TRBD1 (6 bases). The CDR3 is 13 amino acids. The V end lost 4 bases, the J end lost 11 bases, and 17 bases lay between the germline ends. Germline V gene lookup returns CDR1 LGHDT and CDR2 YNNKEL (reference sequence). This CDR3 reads CASSRDGGAGAFF. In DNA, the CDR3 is TGTGCCAGCAGCCGCGACGGGGGCGCAGGGGCTTTCTTT.

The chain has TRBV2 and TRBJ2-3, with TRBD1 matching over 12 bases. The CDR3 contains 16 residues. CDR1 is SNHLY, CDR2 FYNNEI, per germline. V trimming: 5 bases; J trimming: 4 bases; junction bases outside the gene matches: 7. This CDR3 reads CASSQTGTGGPDTQYF. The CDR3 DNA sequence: TGTGCCAGCAGTCAAACTGGGACAGGGGGCCCAGATACGCAGTATTTT.

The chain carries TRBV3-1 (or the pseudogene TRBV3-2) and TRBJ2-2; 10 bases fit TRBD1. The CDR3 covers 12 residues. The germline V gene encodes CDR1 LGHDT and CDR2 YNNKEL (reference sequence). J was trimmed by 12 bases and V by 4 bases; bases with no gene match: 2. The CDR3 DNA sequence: TGTGCCAGCAGCCTGGGACAGGGGCAGCTGTTTTTT. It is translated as CASSLGQGQLFF.

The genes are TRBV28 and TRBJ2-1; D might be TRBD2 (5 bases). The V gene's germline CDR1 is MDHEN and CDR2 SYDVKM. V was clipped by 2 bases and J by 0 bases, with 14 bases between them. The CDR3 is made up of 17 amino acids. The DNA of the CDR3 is TGTGCCAGCAGTTTAATAGGACTTCTGAGCTCCTACAATGAGCAGTTCTTC. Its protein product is CASSLIGLLSSYNEQFF.

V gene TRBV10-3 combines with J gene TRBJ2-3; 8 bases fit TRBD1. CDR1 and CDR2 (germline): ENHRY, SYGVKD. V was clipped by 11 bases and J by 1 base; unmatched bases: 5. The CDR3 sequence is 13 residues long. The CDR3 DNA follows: TGTGCCTTGGGGGGACAGGGCACAGATACGCAGTATTTT. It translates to CALGGQGTDTQYF.

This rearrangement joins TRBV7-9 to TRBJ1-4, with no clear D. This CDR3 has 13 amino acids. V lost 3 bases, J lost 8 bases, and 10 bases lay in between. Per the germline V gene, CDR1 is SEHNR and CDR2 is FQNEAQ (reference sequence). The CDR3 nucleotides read TGTGCCAGCAGCTTTTCGGTATGGGAAAAACTGTTTTTT. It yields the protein CASSFSVWEKLFF.

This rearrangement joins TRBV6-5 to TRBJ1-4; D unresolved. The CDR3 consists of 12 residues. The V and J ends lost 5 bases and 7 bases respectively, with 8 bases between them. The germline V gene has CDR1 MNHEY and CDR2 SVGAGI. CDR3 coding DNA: TGTGCCAGCAGTCCTAACGGTGAAAAACTGTTTTTT. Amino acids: CASSPNGEKLFF.

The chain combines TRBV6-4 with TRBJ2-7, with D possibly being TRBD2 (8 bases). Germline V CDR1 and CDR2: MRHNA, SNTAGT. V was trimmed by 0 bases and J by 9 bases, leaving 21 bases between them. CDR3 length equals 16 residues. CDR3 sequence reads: CASSDSRGSGTEWQYV. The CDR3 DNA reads TGTGCCAGCAGTGACTCCCGGGGTAGCGGGACAGAATGGCAGTACGTC.